This entry concerns a single T cell receptor (beta chain). Its target is not known. Sequenced by immunoSEQ multiplex PCR; TCRdb stores in-frame clones only, minus some. This sample has about 490,000 clones, with 70% to 85% found just once. The J segment lost 6 bases and the V segment lost 4 bases, leaving 15 bases of the junction unmatched. The CDR3 is 18 residues long. Looked up from germline, CDR1 is SGHRS and CDR2 is YFSETQ. This entry is derived from a study of shared clonotypes between healthy human individuals. Study-wide points: Sequencing depth was a factor that was expected to affect clonotype sharing among donors.

What was sequenced was PBMCs. This receptor was taken from a woman between 35 and 50 years old in good health. Some clones in this sample may be carry-over from other donors' samples. This rearrangement joins TRBV5-1 to TRBJ2-7; 14 nucleotides match TRBD2. The CDR3 bases are TGCGCCAGCAGCCCCTCCGGGACTAGCGGGAGAGGTTCCGGCGAGCAGTACTTC. This codes for CASSPSGTSGRGSGEQYF.